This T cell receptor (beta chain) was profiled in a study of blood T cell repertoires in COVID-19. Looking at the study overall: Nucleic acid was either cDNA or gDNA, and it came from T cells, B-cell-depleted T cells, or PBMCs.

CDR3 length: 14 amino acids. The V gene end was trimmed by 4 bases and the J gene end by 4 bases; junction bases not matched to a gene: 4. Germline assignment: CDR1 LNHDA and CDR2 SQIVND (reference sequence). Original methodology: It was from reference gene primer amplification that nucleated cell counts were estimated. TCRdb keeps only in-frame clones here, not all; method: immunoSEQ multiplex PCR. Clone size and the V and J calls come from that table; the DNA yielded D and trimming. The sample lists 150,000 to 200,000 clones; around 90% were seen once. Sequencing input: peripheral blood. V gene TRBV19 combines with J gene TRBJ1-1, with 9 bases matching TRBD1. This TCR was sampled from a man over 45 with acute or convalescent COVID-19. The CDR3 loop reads CASSTRTGATEAFF. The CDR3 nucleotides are TGTGCCAGTAGTACCCGGACAGGGGCCACTGAAGCTTTCTTT.